These 25 T cell receptor beta chains were sequenced from one sample in a study of memory CD8 T cells in hepatitis C reinfection. Only in-frame clones appear in the TCRdb table, and some are missing; sequencing was by immunoSEQ multiplex PCR. The sample has about 46,000 clones, 89% seen once. Documented time point: late/post reinfection, 12 to 24 weeks after detection. The sorted cells went straight to TCR sequencing with no prior in vitro expansion. The sequenced sample consisted of naive CD8+ T cells sorted from blood. The receptors come from a man in his late teens or twenties with hepatitis C virus infection.

The rearrangement links TRBV4-2 to TRBJ2-2; 8 bases fit TRBD2. This CDR3 contains 17 residues. V shed 4 bases, J shed 1 base, and the junction held 8 bases outside the gene matches. Germline V lookup: CDR1 LGHNA, CDR2 YNFKEQ. This chain's CDR3 is CASSLSVSGKNTGELFF. The CDR3 bases are TGTGCCAGCAGCCTTTCGGTTAGCGGGAAGAACACCGGGGAGCTGTTTTTT.

V usage is TRBV4-1 and J usage is TRBJ2-1, with D maybe TRBD2 (6 bases). CDR1 and CDR2 from the germline V gene are MGHRA and YSYEKL. CDR3 length: 15 residues. Trimming stripped 3 bases from V and 0 bases from J, with 9 bases between. CDR3 region: CASSQGRSSYNEQFF. DNA of the CDR3: TGCGCCAGCAGCCAGGGGAGGAGCTCCTACAATGAGCAGTTCTTC.

On this clone itself: This CDR3 is also generated by other DNA sequences in the sample. The V call is TRBV7-8, the J call TRBJ1-1, with 12 positions matching TRBD1. After removal of 7 bases from V and 7 bases from J, the junction contained 13 bases not matched to a gene. This CDR3 contains 16 residues. The germline V gene encodes CDR1 SGHVS and CDR2 FQNEAQ. CDR3 amino acids: CASTEPGTGGLIEAFF. The CDR3 DNA is TGTGCCAGCACCGAACCCGGGACAGGGGGCTTAATTGAAGCTTTCTTT.

The V gene is TRBV5-5, the J gene TRBJ2-5; TRBD2 matches at 11 bases. CDR1 is SGHKS and CDR2 is YYEKEE in the germline V gene (reference sequence). With V trimmed by 3 bases and J by 1 base, 11 bases remained unmatched. The CDR3 spans 18 residues. The chain's CDR3 is CASSSPGLAELIQETQYF. The CDR3 DNA is TGTGCCAGCAGCTCCCCGGGACTAGCGGAACTAATCCAAGAGACCCAGTACTTC.

The V call is TRBV10-3, the J call TRBJ1-1; possibly TRBD1 for D (6 bases). Germline V gene lookup returns CDR1 ENHRY and CDR2 SYGVKD. The CDR3 contains 13 residues. Deletions cut 4 bases from V and 6 bases from J, with 12 bases between. CDR3 in amino acids: CAISGPDSSEAFF. Here the CDR3 DNA reads TGTGCCATCAGTGGGCCGGACAGTTCTGAAGCTTTCTTT.

This rearrangement joins TRBV11-1 to TRBJ2-5; 8 positions agree with TRBD1. CDR3 length: 16 amino acids. Germline loops: CDR1 SGHAT, CDR2 FQDESV (reference sequence). Unmatched junction bases numbered 11, after V lost 5 bases and J lost 3 bases. The CDR3 sequence: CASSLGQGRGEETQYF. The CDR3 DNA is TGTGCCAGCAGCCTAGGACAGGGAAGGGGGGAAGAGACCCAGTACTTC.

The chain employs TRBV25-1 and TRBJ2-1; the match to TRBD2 covers 8 bases. The CDR3 consists of 15 residues. The junction had 8 bases not matched to a gene; V was cut back by 3 bases and J by 7 bases. Germline V gene lookup returns CDR1 MGHDK and CDR2 SYGVNS. The CDR3 bases are TGTGCCAGCAGTGATGTAGCGGGGCTGGCAAATGAGCAGTTCTTC. Amino acid sequence: CASSDVAGLANEQFF.

The chain links TRBV6-5 to TRBJ2-7; a weak D match, TRBD1 (6 bases). Germline loops: CDR1 MNHEY, CDR2 SVGAGI. The CDR3 sequence is 14 residues long. Trimming stripped 6 bases from V and 2 bases from J, with 14 bases between. The CDR3 loop reads CASSIQQGTYEQYF. The CDR3 region has the DNA TGTGCCAGCAGCATACAACAGGGAACCTACGAGCAGTACTTC.

V is TRBV2 and J is TRBJ2-7; TRBD2 matches at 8 bases. The V segment lost 5 bases and the J segment 7 bases; nucleotides outside the gene matches: 13. Germline values: CDR1 SNHLY, CDR2 FYNNEI. CDR3 length: 15 amino acids. The CDR3 region is CASSSLLAGPEEQYF. CDR3 in DNA: TGTGCCAGCAGTTCTCTCCTAGCGGGTCCTGAGGAGCAGTACTTC. The entire variable domain, with the rest obtained from reference TRBV2 and TRBJ2-7, is as follows: EPEVTQTPSHQVTQMGQEVILRCVPISNHLYFYWYRQILGQKVEFLVSFYNNEISEKSEIFDDQFSVERPDGSNFTLKIRSTKLEDSAMYFCASSSLLAGPEEQYFGPGTRLTVT.

This chain uses TRBV2 with TRBJ2-5; 9 bases map to TRBD1. Losses at the gene ends were 1 base for V and 4 bases for J; bases not matched to a gene: 13. This CDR3 contains 18 residues. Germline V gene data show CDR1 as SNHLY and CDR2 as FYNNEI. CDR3 coding DNA: TGTGCCAGCAGTGAAGTATCTGGGGGACAGGGTGGCCCAGAGACCCAGTACTTC. Its protein product is CASSEVSGGQGGPETQYF. Filled out from reference TRBV2 and TRBJ2-5, the complete variable domain reads EPEVTQTPSHQVTQMGQEVILRCVPISNHLYFYWYRQILGQKVEFLVSFYNNEISEKSEIFDDQFSVERPDGSNFTLKIRSTKLEDSAMYFCASSEVSGGQGGPETQYFGPGTRLLVL.

V gene TRBV7-8 combines with J gene TRBJ2-7; 7 bases agree with TRBD2. Germline V gives CDR1 SGHVS, CDR2 FQNEAQ. The CDR3 loop spans 17 amino acids. Losses at the gene ends were 1 base for V and 0 bases for J; bases not matched to a gene: 9. CDR3 region: CASSLGRDYPLSYEQYF. In nucleotides, the CDR3 is TGTGCCAGCAGCTTAGGGCGGGACTACCCGCTCTCCTACGAGCAGTACTTC.

This clone was detected only once. CDR3 in DNA: TGTGCCAGTAGTTGGACTAGCGGGGCGTACGGGCAGTTCTTC. This translates into CASSWTSGAYGQFF. This chain joins TRBV19 and TRBJ2-1, with 12 bases matching TRBD2. Germline values: CDR1 LNHDA, CDR2 SQIVND (reference sequence). V lost 5 bases and J lost 12; bases outside the gene matches: 8. The CDR3 is made up of 14 amino acids. The variable domain in full, with the rest retrieved from reference TRBV19 and TRBJ2-1, is DGGITQSPKYLFRKEGQNVTLSCEQNLNHDAMYWYRQDPGQGLRLIYYSQIVNDFQKGDIAEGYSVSREKKESFPLTVTSAQKNPTAFYLCASSWTSGAYGQFFGPGTRLTVL.

This chain joins TRBV5-1 and TRBJ2-3, with D possibly matching TRBD2 (5 bases). This CDR3 has 15 residues. CDR1 SGHRS and CDR2 YFSETQ come from the germline V gene. The V gene lost 2 bases and the J gene lost 4 bases, with 14 bases spanning the gap. CDR3 residues: CASSFRGFLADTQYF. CDR3 coding DNA: TGCGCCAGCAGCTTTCGAGGGTTCCTCGCAGATACGCAGTATTTT. The variable domain in full, with the rest retrieved from reference TRBV5-1 and TRBJ2-3, is KAGVTQTPRYLIKTRGQQVTLSCSPISGHRSVSWYQQTPGQGLQFLFEYFSETQRNKGNFPGRFSGRQFSNSRSEMNVSTLELGDSALYLCASSFRGFLADTQYFGPGTRLTVL.

The sample holds one count of this clone. V is TRBV5-4 and J is TRBJ2-1; 8 positions match TRBD2. The CDR3 extends over 11 amino acids. Losses at the gene ends were 7 bases for V and 10 bases for J; bases not matched to a gene: 4. The V gene's germline CDR1 is SGHNT and CDR2 YYREEE (reference sequence). CDR3 bases: TGTGCCAGCTCACCGGGGGGGGAGCAGTTCTTC. It yields the protein CASSPGGEQFF.

The V and J genes are TRBV5-4 and TRBJ2-7; D may be TRBD1 (6 bases). Germline CDR1 SGHNT, CDR2 YYREEE (reference sequence). V lost 0 bases, J lost 0 bases, and 10 bases lay in between. This CDR3 is built from 15 residues. The CDR3: CASSLGQASSYEQYF. The CDR3 region has the DNA TGTGCCAGCAGCTTGGGACAGGCGAGCTCCTACGAGCAGTACTTC. Combining the CDR3 with reference TRBV5-4 and TRBJ2-7 gives the whole variable domain ETGVTQSPTHLIKTRGQQVTLRCSSQSGHNTVSWYQQALGQGPQFIFQYYREEENGRGNFPPRFSGLQFPNYSSELNVNALELDDSALYLCASSLGQASSYEQYFGPGTRLTVT.

The genes are TRBV19 and TRBJ2-7; maybe TRBD1 (6 bases). CDR3 length: 14 residues. Germline assignment: CDR1 LNHDA and CDR2 SQIVND (reference sequence). Trimming stripped 6 bases from V and 1 base from J, with 13 bases between. CDR3 sequence: CASSPFGQSYEQYF. The CDR3 region has the DNA TGTGCCAGTAGCCCGTTCGGACAGTCCTACGAGCAGTACTTC.

The table lists this clone with a count of one. CDR3 region: CATSREGGSGSTDTQYF. CDR3 DNA sequence: TGTGCCACCAGCAGAGAGGGGGGTAGCGGGAGCACAGATACGCAGTATTTT. The chain recombines TRBV15 with TRBJ2-3; the match to TRBD2 covers 7 bases. Trimming at V came to 0 bases and at J to 0 bases, leaving 6 bases not matched to a gene. Germline V lookup: CDR1 LNHNV, CDR2 YYDKDF (reference sequence). The CDR3 covers 17 residues.

This chain links TRBV10-2 with TRBJ1-5; D is unresolved. V lost 5 bases and J 0 bases, leaving 14 bases between the germline ends. CDR1 and CDR2 from the germline V gene are WSHSY and SAAADI. The CDR3 spans 16 residues. The CDR3: CASSPLIGHSNQPQHF. Here the CDR3 DNA reads TGCGCCAGCAGTCCACTAATAGGCCATAGCAATCAGCCCCAGCATTTT.

The chain carries TRBV30 and TRBJ2-1; no clear D. The germline CDR1 and CDR2 sequences are GTSNPN and SVGIG (reference sequence). The V end was cut by 0 bases, the J end by 6 bases, with 15 bases between. This CDR3 is built from 15 residues. The CDR3: CAWSVLGEPPNEQFF. CDR3 coding DNA: TGTGCCTGGAGTGTACTCGGAGAGCCCCCCAATGAGCAGTTCTTC.

This chain uses TRBV10-3 with TRBJ1-5; D gene unclear. Germline-derived CDR1 and CDR2 are ENHRY and SYGVKD. The CDR3 consists of 14 residues. V was shortened by 4 bases and J by 1 base, with 8 bases between the two germline ends. The CDR3 loop reads CAISGGLSNQPQHF. CDR3 DNA: TGTGCCATCAGTGGCGGCCTAAGCAATCAGCCCCAGCATTTT.

The V and J genes are TRBV7-9 and TRBJ2-5; the match to TRBD1 covers 7 bases. V gave up 4 bases and J gave up 1 base; unmatched junction bases: 6. CDR3 length: 15 residues. Germline CDR1 reads SEHNR; CDR2 reads FQNEAQ (reference sequence). CDR3 amino acids: CASSSGQLIQETQYF. The CDR3 coding sequence is TGTGCCAGCAGCTCGGGACAGCTAATCCAAGAGACCCAGTACTTC. The full variable domain, its missing parts supplied by reference TRBV7-9 and TRBJ2-5, is DTGVSQNPRHKITKRGQNVTFRCDPISEHNRLYWYRQTLGQGPEFLTYFQNEAQLEKSRLLSDRFSAERPKGSFSTLEIQRTEQGDSAMYLCASSSGQLIQETQYFGPGTRLLVL.

The V and J genes are TRBV4-1 and TRBJ1-1; TRBD1 might be the D (6 bases). Germline V gene lookup returns CDR1 MGHRA and CDR2 YSYEKL. V was trimmed by 1 base and J by 6 bases, leaving 18 bases between them. CDR3 size: 16 residues. CDR3 loop: CASSQVFGAGAAEAFF. The DNA for the CDR3 is TGCGCCAGCAGCCAAGTGTTTGGGGCAGGGGCCGCTGAAGCTTTCTTT.

This clone was recorded only once. The J gene is TRBJ1-1, the V gene TRBV28; D gene unclear. The CDR3 is 12 amino acids. Germline V gene lookup returns CDR1 MDHEN and CDR2 SYDVKM. Trimming took off 2 bases at V and 2 bases at J, with 3 bases between the two ends. CDR3 protein: CASSLINTEAFF. CDR3 DNA: TGTGCCAGCAGTTTAATAAACACTGAAGCTTTCTTT.

The chain links TRBV7-2 to TRBJ1-4; the match to TRBD1 covers 12 bases. CDR3 length equals 13 residues. Losses at the gene ends were 6 bases for V and 7 bases for J; bases not matched to a gene: 0. Per germline, CDR1 SGHTA and CDR2 FQGNSA. CDR3: CASRGQGAEKLFF. Written as DNA, the CDR3 is TGTGCCAGCAGGGGACAGGGGGCTGAAAAACTGTTTTTT.

This clone showed up just once. The CDR3 DNA is TGCAGCGTTGAAACACCGGAGACAGGGGACTCTGGGGCCAACGTCCTGACTTTC. It translates to CSVETPETGDSGANVLTF. The chain links TRBV29-1 to TRBJ2-6; 8 bases line up with TRBD1. J lost 0 bases, V lost 2 bases, and 9 bases had no gene match. CDR3 length equals 18 residues. CDR1 is SQVTM and CDR2 is ANQGSEA in the germline V gene.